This T cell receptor (beta chain) is drawn from a study of T cell responses to AZD1222 COVID-19 vaccine (dated by TCRdb to about 2021). Concerning the study at large: Because spike-specific TCR depth and breadth did not differ between the two schedules, AZD1222 recipients who got a second dose at roughly 4 weeks were pooled with those who got a second dose at roughly 12 weeks. TCR sequencing covered over 230 trial participants: 207 given two doses of AZD1222 and 26 given two doses of MenACWY control vaccine. Trial participants were enrolled by age into subgroups of 18-55, 56-69 and 70-plus years, and roughly 160, 29 and 62 TCR-sequenced participants, respectively, were included in these subgroups. Paper-wide results and their limitations: Because no day 14 peak-response samples were available, the repertoires could be characterized only after the peak T cell response. CD4 TCRs associated with the vaccine covered the entire spike protein, and the dominant responses were in regions 160-218 and 743-854. Conclusions about previously exposed vaccinees are limited, since just five or six AZD1222 recipients were seropositive for SARS-CoV-2 at baseline. Spike-specific TCR breadth and depth rose significantly after two AZD1222 doses compared with day 0 and with MenACWY recipients. Nearly half of unique spike-specific TCRs reportedly recognized epitopes outside regions mutated in the B.1.351 and B.1.1.7 variants. Most participants were white British and females outnumbered males, and the authors suggested that clonal diversity may have been underestimated. In the small 56-69-year group, the increase in depth fell short of significance, most likely because of low power.

On this clone itself: This receptor's antigen is unknown. Qualities for individual bases were not recorded, and no much larger clone is one base off.

The sample's time point label, in plain terms: baseline before first vaccination. Vaccinee samples were obtained from the UK trials COV001 and COV002, which included a single-blind randomized controlled phase 2/3 trial of AZD1222 (ChAdOx1 nCoV-19) in healthy adults. For TCRbeta chain sequencing, PBMC samples were collected from trial participants at day 0 and at day 28 after the second dose. The CDR3 regions of human TCRbeta chains were analyzed by immunosequencing. As for the original processing: TCRs in the repertoires were compared against a reference library of SARS-CoV-2-specific TCRs that had been generated with the MIRA antigen-specificity platform. Breadth was defined as the fraction of unique TCRs that were SARS-CoV-2-associated, and depth was defined as the fraction of total T cells that were SARS-CoV-2-associated. Using the MIRA data, every spike-specific TCR was mapped to the spike region that the TCR reacted to and assigned to either a CD4 or a CD8 class. Log10-transformed breadth and depth values were compared by one-way ANOVA with Sidak's multiple comparisons tests. This immuneACCESS table, as held by TCRdb, lists in-frame sequences with V and J called but not all clones. Of the missing ones, under half trace to an unresolved V gene in checked studies; the others have no known cause. Clone size and V and J calls were adopted from that table, with D and trimming inferred from the DNA. This sample has more than 150,000 clones in its table, and roughly 88% of those were observed once. The ten largest account for around 0.5% of the sample.

The receptor's source is an adult in good health. The material was peripheral blood, obtained on day 0 of AZD1222 vaccination.

CDR3 sequence: CASSQARGGGELFF. The nucleotide sequence is TGTGCCAGCAGCCAAGCGCGGGGGGGCGGGGAGCTGTTTTTT. This receptor chain uses TRBV3-1 (or the pseudogene TRBV3-2) and TRBJ2-2, with 9 bases matching TRBD2. The CDR3 measures 14 amino acids from cysteine to phenylalanine. Only CDR3 DNA is held: 42 bases, read in frame from base 1. Reading the germline V gene (reference sequence) gives CDR1 LGHDT and CDR2 YNNKEL. V has 1 base trimmed and J has 7 bases trimmed; junction bases matching no gene number 1.